One and the same sample provided the 25 T cell receptor beta chains below, sequenced in a study of response to subunit inactivated influenza vaccine. MiXCR, applied by TCRdb to the RT-PCR reads, yields one record per CDR3 protein. The sample lists approximately 530,000 distinct CDR3 sequences; about 8% were seen once. Sample: PBMCs from blood, taken less than 25 months after vaccination. Source of these receptors: a man aged 50 to 75 who received an inactivated influenza vaccine.

The V and J genes are TRBV5-5 and TRBJ2-6; unclear D gene. Germline V gene data show CDR1 as SGHKS and CDR2 as YYEKEE (reference sequence). Trimming cost V 4 bases and J 0 bases, with 8 bases left between them. This CDR3 has 15 amino acids. The CDR3 nucleotides read TGTGCCAGCAGCAGCATAACCTCTGGGGCCAACGTCCTGACTTTC. Translation gives CASSSITSGANVLTF.

This chain joins TRBV4-2 and TRBJ1-4; 7 nucleotides agree with TRBD1. V lost 5 bases to trimming and J lost 4 bases; unmatched junction nucleotides: 4. The CDR3 is made up of 14 amino acids. CDR1 LGHNA and CDR2 YNFKEQ come from the germline V gene. The CDR3 protein is CASSSTGSNEKLFF. Here the CDR3 DNA reads TGTGCCAGCAGCTCGACAGGGAGTAATGAAAAACTGTTTTTT.

This clonotype was counted between two and nine times. The rearrangement links TRBV20-1 to TRBJ1-2; D call uncertain. The CDR3 runs to 13 residues. V shed 6 bases and J shed 6 bases, with 17 bases lying between them. The germline CDR1 and CDR2 sequences are DFQATT and SNEGSKA (reference sequence). CDR3 in amino acids: CSAGSGTADGYTF. The DNA of the CDR3 is TGCAGTGCGGGATCGGGAACGGCGGATGGCTACACCTTC.

A few counts support this clonotype. V and J are TRBV30 and TRBJ2-7; unclear D gene. From germline, CDR1 is GTSNPN and CDR2 SVGIG (reference sequence). The CDR3 sequence is 14 residues long. The germline V and J ends were trimmed by 0 bases and 6 bases, with 15 bases remaining between them. CDR3 region: CAWSVSPLVREQYF. The CDR3 DNA sequence: TGTGCCTGGAGTGTCTCCCCCCTGGTGCGCGAGCAGTACTTC.

The chain has TRBV20-1 and TRBJ1-2; D gene ambiguous. Germline values: CDR1 DFQATT, CDR2 SNEGSKA (reference sequence). Trimming removed 5 bases at V and 8 bases at J, with 12 bases between. The CDR3 sequence is 11 residues long. The chain's CDR3 is CSAYLRNGYTF. In nucleotides, the CDR3 is TGCAGTGCTTACTTAAGGAACGGCTACACCTTC.

The chain combines TRBV5-1 with TRBJ2-7, with 7 bases fitting TRBD2. J lost 0 bases, V lost 5 bases, and 8 bases had no gene match. The germline gives CDR1 SGHRS, CDR2 YFSETQ. This CDR3 contains 15 residues. The CDR3 is CASSPGEGFSYEQYF. DNA of the CDR3: TGCGCCAGCAGTCCGGGGGAGGGTTTCTCCTACGAGCAGTACTTC.

The chain carries TRBV29-1 and TRBJ2-7, with TRBD1 matching 7 bases. Trimming took 5 bases from V and 3 from J; bases not matched to a gene: 7. Germline V gene sequence: CDR1 SQVTM, CDR2 ANQGSEA. The CDR3 has 13 amino acids. Written as DNA, the CDR3 is TGCAGCGTTTCTCAGGGGGAATACTACGAGCAGTACTTC. Translating it yields CSVSQGEYYEQYF.

This chain connects TRBV5-5 to TRBJ2-7; D is unresolved. Trimming took 3 bases from V and 2 from J, leaving 9 bases between them. The length of the CDR3 is 13 residues. Germline CDR1 reads SGHKS; CDR2 reads YYEKEE (reference sequence). Here the CDR3 reads CASSWTATYEQYF. CDR3 nucleotide sequence: TGTGCCAGCAGCTGGACCGCTACCTACGAGCAGTACTTC.

The gene calls are TRBV7-9 and TRBJ1-2; TRBD1 matches 7 bases. Germline CDR1 SEHNR, CDR2 FQNEAQ (reference sequence). Trimming cost V 2 bases and J 2 bases; bases outside gene matches: 5. The CDR3 consists of 15 residues. The CDR3 is CASSLQGGKNYGYTF. The DNA of the CDR3 is TGTGCCAGCAGCTTACAGGGGGGAAAGAACTATGGCTACACCTTC.

The table lists this clonotype with many counts. This chain connects TRBV20-1 to TRBJ2-3, with D tentatively TRBD1 (6 bases). V was cut by 1 base and J by 0 bases, with 17 bases left in between. CDR3 size: 17 residues. Germline lookup yields CDR1 DFQATT and CDR2 SNEGSKA (reference sequence). CDR3 protein: CSARGPTGWGSTDTQYF. The CDR3 bases are TGCAGTGCTAGAGGGCCGACAGGCTGGGGTAGCACAGATACGCAGTATTTT.

This clonotype was recorded at least ten times. CDR3 protein: CASSLGAGAVNEQFF. The CDR3 nucleotides read TGTGCCAGCAGTTTAGGAGCGGGAGCTGTCAATGAGCAGTTCTTC. The chain is built from TRBV12-3 or TRBV12-4 and TRBJ2-1, with 8 bases identical to TRBD2. V shed 1 base, J shed 6 bases, and the junction held 5 bases outside the gene matches. The CDR3 has 15 amino acids.

This clonotype showed up many times. J is TRBJ2-1 and V is TRBV20-1, with D possibly TRBD2 on 5 matching bases. Per germline, CDR1 DFQATT and CDR2 SNEGSKA (reference sequence). V lost 0 bases to trimming and J lost 3 bases, with 15 bases between them. This CDR3 contains 16 residues. The CDR3 here is CSARDPLGRDYNEQFF. The CDR3 nucleotides read TGCAGTGCTAGAGATCCCCTTGGTCGGGACTACAATGAGCAGTTCTTC.

This clonotype occurred many times. The chain links TRBV4-3 to TRBJ1-6, with a tentative D call TRBD1 (5 bases). Germline CDR1 is LGHNA and CDR2 is YSLEER. Trimming stripped 4 bases from V and 9 bases from J, with 13 bases between. The CDR3 is 14 amino acids. CDR3 in amino acids: CASSPGQGASPLHF. As DNA, the CDR3 is TGCGCCAGCAGCCCCGGGCAGGGTGCTTCACCCCTCCACTTT.

With regard to this clonotype: At one end, the junction sequence differs from germline, possibly due to a read error. The genes are TRBV9 and TRBJ2-3; tentatively, D is TRBD2 (5 bases). The CDR3 spans 14 residues. Germline V gene lookup returns CDR1 SGDLS and CDR2 YYNGEE. DNA for the CDR3: TGTGCCAGTGGGAAGGACTTCGGCACAAATACGCAGTATTTT. This gives the protein CASGKDFGTNTQYF.

Many counts were recorded for this clonotype. The chain uses TRBV6-5 and TRBJ2-1; 13 bases are shared with TRBD2. The V gene's germline CDR1 is MNHEY and CDR2 SVGAGI. The V segment lost 4 bases and the J segment 9 bases; nucleotides outside the gene matches: 12. The CDR3 has 17 residues. The CDR3 nucleotides are TGTGCCAGCAGTTTCCTCTCCGGGACTAGCGGGACTCGTGAGCAGTTCTTC. Translation gives CASSFLSGTSGTREQFF.

On this clonotype itself: This may be a read error, as it is one base from a much larger clone. V usage is TRBV4-1 and J usage is TRBJ2-1, with 7 bases that match TRBD1. The CDR3 is made up of 16 amino acids. V gave up 0 bases and J gave up 3 bases; unmatched junction bases: 5. Germline CDR1 is MGHRA and CDR2 is YSYEKL. This chain's CDR3 is CASSQDPGTVYNEQFF. For the CDR3, the DNA is TGCGCCAGCAGCCAAGATCCCGGGACAGTCTACAATGAGCAGTTCTTC.

V usage is TRBV20-1 and J usage is TRBJ2-1, with 9 bases that match TRBD2. This CDR3 has 15 amino acids. The V gene's germline CDR1 is DFQATT and CDR2 SNEGSKA (reference sequence). V shed 5 bases and J 0 bases; nucleotides not matched to a gene: 5. CDR3 in DNA: TGCAGTGCTTTAGCGGGGGCCCTCTCCTACAATGAGCAGTTCTTC. This codes for CSALAGALSYNEQFF.

This clonotype has just a few counts. As DNA, the CDR3 is TGTGCCAGCAGCTTAGATAGGGATCGATACACTGAAGCTTTCTTT. The encoded protein is CASSLDRDRYTEAFF. The chain couples TRBV11-2 to TRBJ1-1; D ambiguous. The V end was cut by 0 bases, the J end by 3 bases, with 11 bases between. The CDR3 length is 15 residues. Germline V CDR1 and CDR2: SGHAT, FQNNGV.

This rearrangement joins TRBV5-8 to TRBJ2-6; 7 positions agree with TRBD1. Germline CDR1 SGHTS, CDR2 YDEGEE. The CDR3 covers 16 residues. The ends lost 4 bases at V and 0 bases at J; junction bases unmatched: 4. The CDR3 nucleotides are TGTGCCAGCAGCATACGGGACAGCTCTGGGGCCAACGTCCTGACTTTC. Its protein is CASSIRDSSGANVLTF. The full variable domain, in which reference TRBV5-8 and TRBJ2-6 provide the parts outside the CDR3, is EAGVTQSPTHLIKTRGQQATLRCSPISGHTSVYWYQQALGLGLQFLLWYDEGEERNRGNFPPRFSGRQFPNYSSELNVNALELEDSALYLCASSIRDSSGANVLTFGAGSRLTVL.

Only a few counts were recorded for this clonotype. This chain connects TRBV7-9 to TRBJ2-1, with D maybe TRBD2 (6 bases). CDR1 and CDR2 from the germline V gene are SEHNR and FQNEAQ (reference sequence). V was shortened by 2 bases and J by 2 bases, with 13 bases between the two germline ends. The CDR3 has 16 residues. The CDR3 loop reads CASSLPRRAPYNEQFF. For the CDR3, the DNA is TGTGCCAGCAGCTTACCCCGGAGGGCGCCCTACAATGAGCAGTTCTTC.

V gene TRBV10-3 combines with J gene TRBJ2-7, with D unresolved. This CDR3 is 12 amino acids long. V shed 3 bases and J shed 5 bases, with 8 bases lying between them. CDR1 ENHRY and CDR2 SYGVKD come from the germline V gene. The CDR3, as DNA: TGTGCCATCAGTGAACGAGGCCACGAGCAGTACTTC. Protein sequence: CAISERGHEQYF.

The table lists this clonotype with many counts. The chain couples TRBV28 to TRBJ2-3; 10 bases agree with TRBD2. CDR3 length: 15 residues. CDR1 MDHEN and CDR2 SYDVKM come from the germline V gene. Unmatched junction bases numbered 4, after V lost 7 bases and J lost 0 bases. CDR3 protein: CASTPTSGSTDTQYF. CDR3 nucleotides: TGTGCCAGCACCCCGACTAGCGGGAGCACAGATACGCAGTATTTT.

This clonotype was seen only a few times. The V call is TRBV5-1, the J call TRBJ2-2; 10 bases are a match to TRBD1. Per germline, CDR1 SGHRS and CDR2 YFSETQ. After removal of 4 bases from V and 5 bases from J, the junction contained 11 bases not matched to a gene. CDR3 size: 17 residues. CDR3 bases: TGCGCCAGCAGCCCCCGACTCGGGGACAGGGGTACCGGGGAGCTGTTTTTT. It translates to CASSPRLGDRGTGELFF. Looking up the rest from reference TRBV5-1 and TRBJ2-2 gives the full variable domain: KAGVTQTPRYLIKTRGQQVTLSCSPISGHRSVSWYQQTPGQGLQFLFEYFSETQRNKGNFPGRFSGRQFSNSRSEMNVSTLELGDSALYLCASSPRLGDRGTGELFFGEGSRLTVL.

This clonotype was seen repeatedly, ten times or more. The chain employs TRBV6-5 and TRBJ2-1; 11 bases are a match to TRBD1. This CDR3 spans 15 amino acids. Germline-derived CDR1 and CDR2 are MNHEY and SVGAGI. Trimming at V came to 4 bases and at J to 7 bases, leaving 6 bases not matched to a gene. CDR3 sequence (DNA): TGTGCCAGCAGTTGGACAGGGGGCTTAAGGAATGAGCAGTTCTTC. Translating gives CASSWTGGLRNEQFF.

In this sample, this clonotype turned up once. The chain has TRBV7-9 and TRBJ2-5; 7 bases map to TRBD1. Looked up from germline, CDR1 is SEHNR and CDR2 is FQNEAQ (reference sequence). The length of the CDR3 is 14 residues. Trimming at V came to 4 bases and at J to 3 bases, leaving 5 bases not matched to a gene. CDR3 region: CASSSPTGEETQYF. In DNA, the CDR3 is TGTGCCAGCAGCTCCCCCACAGGGGAAGAGACCCAGTACTTC. The variable domain in full, with the rest retrieved from reference TRBV7-9 and TRBJ2-5, is DTGVSQNPRHKITKRGQNVTFRCDPISEHNRLYWYRQTLGQGPEFLTYFQNEAQLEKSRLLSDRFSAERPKGSFSTLEIQRTEQGDSAMYLCASSSPTGEETQYFGPGTRLLVL.